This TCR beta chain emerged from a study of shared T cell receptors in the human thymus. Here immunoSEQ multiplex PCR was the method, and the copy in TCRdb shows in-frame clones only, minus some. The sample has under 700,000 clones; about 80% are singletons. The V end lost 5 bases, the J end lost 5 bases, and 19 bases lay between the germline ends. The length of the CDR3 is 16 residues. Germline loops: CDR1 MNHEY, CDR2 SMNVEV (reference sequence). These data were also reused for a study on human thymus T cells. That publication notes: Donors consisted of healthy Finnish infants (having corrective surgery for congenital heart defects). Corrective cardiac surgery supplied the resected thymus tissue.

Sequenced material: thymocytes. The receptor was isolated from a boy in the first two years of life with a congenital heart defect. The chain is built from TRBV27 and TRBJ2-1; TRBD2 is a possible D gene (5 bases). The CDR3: CASSPPGGAGDNEQFF. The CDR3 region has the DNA TGTGCCAGCAGTCCCCCCGGAGGTGCCGGGGACAATGAGCAGTTCTTC.